Listed below are T cell receptor beta chains from one sample, sequenced in a study of blood T cell repertoires in COVID-19. Sequenced by immunoSEQ multiplex PCR; TCRdb stores in-frame clones only, minus some. The table includes roughly 100,000 clones, about 90% detected once. The specimen sequenced was peripheral blood. The origin of the receptors is a human donor in a cohort sampled during active COVID-19. The conserved cysteine and the conserved F or W are not part of the CDR3 here. D genes are given only for firm matches. For some rows the clone size is stated as once, few or many, or as a class when expanded; others skip it.

>.|TRBJ1-5|TRBV5-6|TRBD1
ASSFYFLGTGNQPQH
>.|TRBJ2-7|TRBV10-1|TRBD2
ASSGGLAGEMA
>.|TRBJ2-7|TRBV4-3|TRBD1
ASSQEIKRQGAHEQY
>.|TRBJ1-4|TRBV5-8|.
ASSLDRRDEKLF
>once|TRBJ2-2|TRBV10-1|.
ASSVLLAGELF
>.|TRBJ2-3|TRBV28|.
ASSLYGSRTDTQY
>.|TRBJ2-7|TRBV7-9|TRBD1
ASSLADRGSY
>.|TRBJ1-6|TRBV2|.
ASSYGQLYNSPLH
>.|TRBJ2-7|TRBV7-9|TRBD2
ASSPRRTSGSVRYEQY
>once|TRBJ2-6|TRBV4-2|TRBD1
ASSQVDRAPGANVLT
>.|TRBJ2-1|TRBV7-3|.
ASSLRRSSYNEQF
>.|TRBJ2-2|TRBV10-2|TRBD1
ASSGRDRGQFYTGELF
>.|TRBJ2-1|TRBV9|.
ASSLHQEDEQF
>.|TRBJ2-7|TRBV30|.
AWTAGGYEQY
>once|TRBJ2-2|TRBV5-1|.
ASSLGPGANTGELF
>.|TRBJ1-1|TRBV18|.
ASSSVRNTEAF
>.|TRBJ2-3|TRBV9|.
ASSVLAASTDTQY
>.|TRBJ1-1|TRBV7-2|.
ASSLGSQWATEAF
>.|TRBJ1-5|TRBV5-1|TRBD1
ASSSGDRGNQPQH
>.|TRBJ2-2|TRBV11-2|TRBD2
ASSFGLAGGTGELF
>.|TRBJ2-1|TRBV5-1|TRBD2
ASSFSSGSYNEQF
>.|TRBJ2-1|TRBV19|.
ASSIPGRHFEQF
>.|TRBJ1-3|TRBV20-1|.
SATRGNTIY
>.|TRBJ2-3|TRBV7-2|.
ASSLAVWGPTDTQY
>.|TRBJ2-3|TRBV6-1|.
ASSEVTDTQY
>.|TRBJ2-7|TRBV3-1/TRBV3-2|TRBD1
ASTRGTGPYEQY
>few|TRBJ2-1|TRBV5-5|TRBD2
ASSLVVLAGALSGNEQF